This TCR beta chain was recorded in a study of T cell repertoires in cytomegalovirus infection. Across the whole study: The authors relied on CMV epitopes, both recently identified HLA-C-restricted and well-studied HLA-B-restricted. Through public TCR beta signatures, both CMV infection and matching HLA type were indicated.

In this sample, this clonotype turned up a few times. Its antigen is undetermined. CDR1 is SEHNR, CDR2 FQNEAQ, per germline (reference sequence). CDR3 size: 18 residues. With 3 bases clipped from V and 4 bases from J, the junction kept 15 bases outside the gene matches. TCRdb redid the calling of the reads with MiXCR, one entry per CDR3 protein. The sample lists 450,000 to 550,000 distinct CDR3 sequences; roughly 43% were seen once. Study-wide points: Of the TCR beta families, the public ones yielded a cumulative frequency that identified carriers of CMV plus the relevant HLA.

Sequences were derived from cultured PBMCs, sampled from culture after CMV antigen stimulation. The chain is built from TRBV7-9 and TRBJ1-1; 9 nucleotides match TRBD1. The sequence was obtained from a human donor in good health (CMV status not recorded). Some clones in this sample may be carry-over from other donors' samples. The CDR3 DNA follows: TGTGCCAGCAGCTTCGAAATAACCTGGACAGGGGAAGCCACTGAAGCTTTCTTT. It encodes CASSFEITWTGEATEAFF.